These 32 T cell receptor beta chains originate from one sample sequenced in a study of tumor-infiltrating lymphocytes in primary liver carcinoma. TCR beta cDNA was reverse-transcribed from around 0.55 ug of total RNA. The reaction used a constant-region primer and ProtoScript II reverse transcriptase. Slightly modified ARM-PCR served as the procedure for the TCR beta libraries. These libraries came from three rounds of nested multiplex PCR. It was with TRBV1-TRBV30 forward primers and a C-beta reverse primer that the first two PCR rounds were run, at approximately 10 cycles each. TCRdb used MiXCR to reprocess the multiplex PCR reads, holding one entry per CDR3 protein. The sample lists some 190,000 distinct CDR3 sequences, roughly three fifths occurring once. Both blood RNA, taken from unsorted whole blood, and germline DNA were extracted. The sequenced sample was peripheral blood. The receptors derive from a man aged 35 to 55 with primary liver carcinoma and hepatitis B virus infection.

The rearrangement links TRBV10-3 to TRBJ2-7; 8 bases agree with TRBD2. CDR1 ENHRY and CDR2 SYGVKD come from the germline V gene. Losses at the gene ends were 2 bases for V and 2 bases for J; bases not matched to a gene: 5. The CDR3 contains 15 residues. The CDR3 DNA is TGTGCCATCAGTGAGAGCAAGCGGGGGCCCTACGAGCAGTACTTC. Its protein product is CAISESKRGPYEQYF.

The CDR3 nucleotides read TGTGCCAGCAGTGCTACAAGAACTAATGAAAAACTGTTTTTT. Residues: CASSATRTNEKLFF. The chain employs TRBV6-1 and TRBJ1-4; D remains unclear. Germline V gene lookup returns CDR1 MNHNS and CDR2 SASEGT. Trimming shortened V by 4 bases and J by 1 base, and 7 bases separated the two germline ends. This CDR3 has 14 amino acids.

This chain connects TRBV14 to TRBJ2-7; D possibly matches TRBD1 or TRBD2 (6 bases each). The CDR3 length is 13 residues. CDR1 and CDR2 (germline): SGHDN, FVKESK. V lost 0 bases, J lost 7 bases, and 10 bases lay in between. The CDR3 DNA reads TGTGCCAGCAGCCAAGATATAGGGGGGGAGCAGTACTTC. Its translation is CASSQDIGGEQYF.

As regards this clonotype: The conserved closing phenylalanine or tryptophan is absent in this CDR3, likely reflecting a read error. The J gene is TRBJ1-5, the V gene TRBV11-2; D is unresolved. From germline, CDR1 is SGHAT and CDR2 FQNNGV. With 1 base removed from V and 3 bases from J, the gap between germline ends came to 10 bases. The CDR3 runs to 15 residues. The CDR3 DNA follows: TGTGCCAGCAGCTTAGGACTTGAGTACAATCAGCCCCAGCATCTT. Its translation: CASSLGLEYNQPQHL.

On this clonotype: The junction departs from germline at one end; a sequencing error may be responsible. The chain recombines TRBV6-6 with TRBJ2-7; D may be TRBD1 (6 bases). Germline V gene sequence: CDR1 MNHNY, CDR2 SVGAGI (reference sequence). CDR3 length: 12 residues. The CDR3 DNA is TGTACCAGCAGTACCAGGGGTTACGAGCAGTACTTC. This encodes CTSSTRGYEQYF.

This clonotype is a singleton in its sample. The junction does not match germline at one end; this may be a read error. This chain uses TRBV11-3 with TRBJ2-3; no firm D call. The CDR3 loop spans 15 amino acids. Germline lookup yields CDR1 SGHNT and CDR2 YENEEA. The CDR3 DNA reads TGTGTCAGCAGCTTAGGGTCTAGACGCACAGATATGCAGTATTTT. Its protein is CVSSLGSRRTDMQYF.

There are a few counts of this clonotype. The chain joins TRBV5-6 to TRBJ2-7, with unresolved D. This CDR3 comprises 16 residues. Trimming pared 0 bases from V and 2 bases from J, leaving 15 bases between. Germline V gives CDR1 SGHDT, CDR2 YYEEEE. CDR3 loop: CASSLAVPEAAYEQYF. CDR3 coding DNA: TGTGCCAGCAGCTTGGCAGTCCCCGAAGCCGCCTACGAGCAGTACTTC.

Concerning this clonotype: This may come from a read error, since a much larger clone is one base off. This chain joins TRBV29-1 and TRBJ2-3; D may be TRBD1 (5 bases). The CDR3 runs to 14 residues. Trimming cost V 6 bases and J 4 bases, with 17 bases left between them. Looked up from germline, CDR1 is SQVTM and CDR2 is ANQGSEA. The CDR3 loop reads CSVNRGAAADTQYF. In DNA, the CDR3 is TGCAGCGTCAACCGTGGGGCGGCGGCAGATACGCAGTATTTT.

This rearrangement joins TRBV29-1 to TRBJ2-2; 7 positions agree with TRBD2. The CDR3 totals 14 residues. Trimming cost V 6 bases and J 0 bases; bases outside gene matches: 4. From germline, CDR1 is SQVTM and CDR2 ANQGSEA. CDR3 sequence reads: CSVSGATNTGELFF. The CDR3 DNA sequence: TGCAGCGTAAGCGGGGCTACGAACACCGGGGAGCTGTTTTTT.

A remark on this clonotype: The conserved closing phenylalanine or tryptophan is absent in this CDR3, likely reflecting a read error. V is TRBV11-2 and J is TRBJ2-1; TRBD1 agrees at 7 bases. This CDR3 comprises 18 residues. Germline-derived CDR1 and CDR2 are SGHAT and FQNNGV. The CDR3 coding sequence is TGTGCCATCAGCTTAGGGGGACAGTCAATTGGTTGGTGCAATGAGCAGTTCATC. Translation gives CAISLGGQSIGWCNEQFI.

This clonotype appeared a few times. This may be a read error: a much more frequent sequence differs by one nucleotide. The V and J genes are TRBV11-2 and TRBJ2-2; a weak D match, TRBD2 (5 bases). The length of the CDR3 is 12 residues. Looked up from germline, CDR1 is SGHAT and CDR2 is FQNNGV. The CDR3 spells CASSLAPGELSF. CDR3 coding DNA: TGTGCCAGCAGCTTAGCCCCCGGGGAGCTGTCTTTT.

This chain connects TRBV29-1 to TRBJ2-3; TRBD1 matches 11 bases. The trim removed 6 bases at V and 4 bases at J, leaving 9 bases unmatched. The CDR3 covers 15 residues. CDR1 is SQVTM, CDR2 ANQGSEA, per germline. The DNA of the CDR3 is TGCAGCGTGGTCGCCGGGACAGGGGGGGCAGATACGCAGTATTTT. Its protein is CSVVAGTGGADTQYF.

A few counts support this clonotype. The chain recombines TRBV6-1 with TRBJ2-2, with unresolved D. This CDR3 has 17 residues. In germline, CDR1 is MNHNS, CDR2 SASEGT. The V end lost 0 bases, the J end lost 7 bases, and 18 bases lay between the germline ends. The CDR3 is CASSEAEGALQVGELFF. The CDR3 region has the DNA TGTGCCAGCAGTGAAGCTGAAGGTGCTCTGCAGGTCGGGGAGCTGTTTTTT.

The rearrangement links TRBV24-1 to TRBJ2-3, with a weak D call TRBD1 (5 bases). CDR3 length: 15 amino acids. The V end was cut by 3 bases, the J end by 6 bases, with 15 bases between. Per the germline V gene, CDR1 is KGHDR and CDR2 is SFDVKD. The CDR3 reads CATSDRLTDTDTQYF. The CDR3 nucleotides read TGTGCCACCAGTGATCGGCTGACAGACACGGATACGCAGTATTTT.

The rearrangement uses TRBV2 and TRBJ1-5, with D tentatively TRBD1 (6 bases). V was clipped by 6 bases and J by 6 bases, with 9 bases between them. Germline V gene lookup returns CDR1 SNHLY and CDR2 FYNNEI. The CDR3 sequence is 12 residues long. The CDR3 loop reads CASREDSQPQHF. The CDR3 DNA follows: TGTGCCAGCAGGGAGGACAGTCAGCCCCAGCATTTT.

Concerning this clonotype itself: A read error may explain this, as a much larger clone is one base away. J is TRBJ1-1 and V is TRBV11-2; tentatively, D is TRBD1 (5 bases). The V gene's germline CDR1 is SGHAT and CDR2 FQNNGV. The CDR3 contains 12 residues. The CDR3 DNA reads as TGTGCCAGCAGCTTAGCAGGGTGGTCGGCTCTCTTT. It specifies CASSLAGWSALF.

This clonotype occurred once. CDR3 nucleotide sequence: TGTGCCAGCAGTTACTCCTTAGTAGACACCGTCGGGGAGCAGTACTTC. Amino acid sequence: CASSYSLVDTVGEQYF. The V call is TRBV6-6, the J call TRBJ2-7, with D hard to call. V was trimmed by 0 bases and J by 7 bases, leaving 19 bases between them. This CDR3 has 16 residues. Germline V gives CDR1 MNHNY, CDR2 SVGAGI (reference sequence).

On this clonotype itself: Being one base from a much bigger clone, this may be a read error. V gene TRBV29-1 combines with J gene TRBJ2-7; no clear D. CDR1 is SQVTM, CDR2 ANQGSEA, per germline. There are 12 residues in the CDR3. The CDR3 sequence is CSVEASVDEQSF. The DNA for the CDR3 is TGCAGCGTTGAGGCCTCGGTGGACGAGCAGTCCTTC.

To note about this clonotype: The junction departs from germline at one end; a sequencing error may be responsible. The CDR3 DNA follows: TGTGCCAACAGCTTAGACTTCCAATGGTTAAATGAGCAGTTCTTC. It codes for CANSLDFQWLNEQFF. The chain carries TRBV11-2 and TRBJ2-1; no reliable D call. The CDR3 spans 15 residues. In germline, CDR1 is SGHAT, CDR2 FQNNGV.

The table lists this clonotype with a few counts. CDR3 nucleotides: TGTGCCAGCAGCGAGGGGACAGGGGAAGGCGAGCAGTACTTC. This sequence encodes CASSEGTGEGEQYF. The chain has TRBV6-5 and TRBJ2-7; 10 nucleotides match TRBD1. Germline V gene data show CDR1 as MNHEY and CDR2 as SVGAGI. The CDR3 has 14 amino acids. J gave up 6 bases and V 6 bases, and 8 bases lay outside the gene matches.

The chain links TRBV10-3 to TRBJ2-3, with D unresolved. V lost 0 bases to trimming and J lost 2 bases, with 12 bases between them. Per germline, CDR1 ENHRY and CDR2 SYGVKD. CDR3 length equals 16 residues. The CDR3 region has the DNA TGTGCCATCAGTGAGTCGGGGTTTCAAGACACAGATACGCAGTATTTT. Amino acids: CAISESGFQDTDTQYF.

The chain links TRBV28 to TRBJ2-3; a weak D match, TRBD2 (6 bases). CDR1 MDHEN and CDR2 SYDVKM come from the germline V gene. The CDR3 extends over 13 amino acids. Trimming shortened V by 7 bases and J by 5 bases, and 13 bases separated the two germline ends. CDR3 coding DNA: TGTGCCAGCACTCGGGAGAAGGGAGATACGCAGTATTTT. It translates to CASTREKGDTQYF.

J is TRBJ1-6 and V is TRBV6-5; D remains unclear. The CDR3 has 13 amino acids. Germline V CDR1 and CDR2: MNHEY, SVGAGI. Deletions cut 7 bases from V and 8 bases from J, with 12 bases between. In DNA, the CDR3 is TGTGCCAGCACCTCGGGCAGTCATTCACCCCTCCACTTT. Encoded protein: CASTSGSHSPLHF.

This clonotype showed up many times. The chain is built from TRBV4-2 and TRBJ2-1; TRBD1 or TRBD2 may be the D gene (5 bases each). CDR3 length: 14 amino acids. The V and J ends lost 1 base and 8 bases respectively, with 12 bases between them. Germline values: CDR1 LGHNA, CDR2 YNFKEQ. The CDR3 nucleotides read TGTGCCAGCAGCCAAGCGGGACCCGATGATGAGCAGTTCTTC. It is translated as CASSQAGPDDEQFF.

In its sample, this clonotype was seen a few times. CDR3 DNA sequence: TGTGCCAGCAGCTTAGGACAGACAACTAATGAAAAACTGTTTTTT. As protein: CASSLGQTTNEKLFF. The chain carries TRBV5-5 and TRBJ1-4; possible D gene TRBD1, 6 bases. Germline CDR1 SGHKS, CDR2 YYEKEE (reference sequence). With 2 bases removed from V and 0 bases from J, the gap between germline ends came to 8 bases. The CDR3 is made up of 15 amino acids.

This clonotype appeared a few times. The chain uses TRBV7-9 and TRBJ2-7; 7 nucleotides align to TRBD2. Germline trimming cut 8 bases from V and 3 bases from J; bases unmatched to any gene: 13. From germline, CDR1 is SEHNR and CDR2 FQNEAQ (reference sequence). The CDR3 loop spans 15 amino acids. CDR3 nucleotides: TGTGCCAGCGATCTTGGTGGCGCGGGAGTCTACGAGCAGTACTTC. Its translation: CASDLGGAGVYEQYF. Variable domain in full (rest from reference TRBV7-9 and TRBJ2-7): DTGVSQNPRHKITKRGQNVTFRCDPISEHNRLYWYRQTLGQGPEFLTYFQNEAQLEKSRLLSDRFSAERPKGSFSTLEIQRTEQGDSAMYLCASDLGGAGVYEQYFGPGTRLTVT.

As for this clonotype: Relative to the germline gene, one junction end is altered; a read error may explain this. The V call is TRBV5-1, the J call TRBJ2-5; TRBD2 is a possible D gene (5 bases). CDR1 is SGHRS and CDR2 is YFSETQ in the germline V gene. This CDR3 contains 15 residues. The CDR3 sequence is CASSSEVIRDETQYF. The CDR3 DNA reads TGCGCGAGCAGCTCCGAGGTCATTCGGGATGAGACCCAGTACTTC.

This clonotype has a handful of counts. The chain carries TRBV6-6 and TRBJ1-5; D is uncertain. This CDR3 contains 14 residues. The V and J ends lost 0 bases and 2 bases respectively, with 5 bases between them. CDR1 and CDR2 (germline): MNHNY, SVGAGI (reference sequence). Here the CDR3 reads CASSYSLGNQPQHF. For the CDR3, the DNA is TGTGCCAGCAGTTACTCGCTGGGCAATCAGCCCCAGCATTTT.

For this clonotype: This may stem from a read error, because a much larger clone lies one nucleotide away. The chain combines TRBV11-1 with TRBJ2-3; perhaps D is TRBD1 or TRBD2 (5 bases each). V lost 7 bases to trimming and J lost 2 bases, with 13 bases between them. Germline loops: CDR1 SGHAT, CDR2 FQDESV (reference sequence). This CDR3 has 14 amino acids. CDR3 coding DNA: TGTGCCAGCAAATCCCCGGGGCTCACAGATACGCAGTATTTT. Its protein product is CASKSPGLTDTQYF. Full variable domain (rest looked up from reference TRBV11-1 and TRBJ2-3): EAEVAQSPRYKITEKSQAVAFWCDPISGHATLYWYRQILGQGPELLVQFQDESVVDDSQLPKDRFSAERLKGVDSTLKIQPAELGDSAMYLCASKSPGLTDTQYFGPGTRLTVL.

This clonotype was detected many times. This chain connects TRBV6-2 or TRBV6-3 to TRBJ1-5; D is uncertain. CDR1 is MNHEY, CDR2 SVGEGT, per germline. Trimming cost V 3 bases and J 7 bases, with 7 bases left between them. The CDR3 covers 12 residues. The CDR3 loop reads CASSYVLQPQHF. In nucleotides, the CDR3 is TGTGCCAGCAGTTATGTTTTGCAGCCCCAGCATTTT.

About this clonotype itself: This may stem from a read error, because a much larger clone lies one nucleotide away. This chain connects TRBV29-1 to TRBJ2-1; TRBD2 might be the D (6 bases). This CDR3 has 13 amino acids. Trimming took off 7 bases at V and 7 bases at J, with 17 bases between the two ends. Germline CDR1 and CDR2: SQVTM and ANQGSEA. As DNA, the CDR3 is TGCAGCGCTGCCAGCGGGCGGGCAAATGAGCAGTTCTTC. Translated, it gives CSAASGRANEQFF.

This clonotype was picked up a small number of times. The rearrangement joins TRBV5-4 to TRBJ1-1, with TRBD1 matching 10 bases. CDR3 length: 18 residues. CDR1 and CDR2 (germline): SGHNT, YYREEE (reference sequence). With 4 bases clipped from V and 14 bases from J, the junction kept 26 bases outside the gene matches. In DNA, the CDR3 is TGTGCCAGCAGCGCTTCCCTGGGACAGGGGTTGCTATCGCTGGGAGGGTTCTTT. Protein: CASSASLGQGLLSLGGFF. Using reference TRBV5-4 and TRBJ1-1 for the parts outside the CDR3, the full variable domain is ETGVTQSPTHLIKTRGQQVTLRCSSQSGHNTVSWYQQALGQGPQFIFQYYREEENGRGNFPPRFSGLQFPNYSSELNVNALELDDSALYLCASSASLGQGLLSLGGFFGQGTRLTVV.